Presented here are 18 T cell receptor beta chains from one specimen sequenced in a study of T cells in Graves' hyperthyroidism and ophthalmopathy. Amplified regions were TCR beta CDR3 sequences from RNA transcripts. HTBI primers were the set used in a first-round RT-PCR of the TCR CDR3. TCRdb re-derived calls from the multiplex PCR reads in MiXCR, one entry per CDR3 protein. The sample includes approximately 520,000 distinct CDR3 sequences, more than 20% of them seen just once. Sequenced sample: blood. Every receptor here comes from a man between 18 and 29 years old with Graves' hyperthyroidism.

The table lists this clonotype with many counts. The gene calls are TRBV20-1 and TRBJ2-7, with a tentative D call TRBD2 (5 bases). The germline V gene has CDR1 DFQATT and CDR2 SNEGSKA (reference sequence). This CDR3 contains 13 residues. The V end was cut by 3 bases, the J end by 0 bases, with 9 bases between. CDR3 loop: CSASRAVSYEQYF. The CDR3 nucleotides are TGCAGTGCTAGTCGAGCGGTCTCCTACGAGCAGTACTTC.

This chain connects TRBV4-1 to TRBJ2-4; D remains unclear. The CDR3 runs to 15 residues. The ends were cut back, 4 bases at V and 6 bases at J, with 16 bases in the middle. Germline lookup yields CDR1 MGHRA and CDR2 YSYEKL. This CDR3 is CASSRGNAVSNIQYF. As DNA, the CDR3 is TGCGCCAGCAGCCGTGGAAATGCAGTCTCAAACATTCAGTACTTC.

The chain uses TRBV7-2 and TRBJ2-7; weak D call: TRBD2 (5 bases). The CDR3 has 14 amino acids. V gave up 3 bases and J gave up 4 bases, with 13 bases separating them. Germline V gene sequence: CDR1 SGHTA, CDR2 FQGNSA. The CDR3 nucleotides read TGTGCCAGCAGCTTTCAACCGGGGTCATACGAGCAGTACTTC. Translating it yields CASSFQPGSYEQYF.

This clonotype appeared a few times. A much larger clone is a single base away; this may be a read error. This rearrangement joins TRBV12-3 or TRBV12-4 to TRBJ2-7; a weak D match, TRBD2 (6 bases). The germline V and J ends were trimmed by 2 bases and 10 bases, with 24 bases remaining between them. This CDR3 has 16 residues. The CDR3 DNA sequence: TGTGCCAGCAGTTTAAGGGTTGGGACTGGGGCGTCCGATCAGTACTTC. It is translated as CASSLRVGTGASDQYF.

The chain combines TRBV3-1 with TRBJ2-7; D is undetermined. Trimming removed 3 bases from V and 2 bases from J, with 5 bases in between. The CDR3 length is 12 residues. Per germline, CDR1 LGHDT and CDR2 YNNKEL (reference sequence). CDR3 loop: CASSQNAYEQYF. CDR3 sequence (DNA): TGTGCCAGCAGCCAGAATGCCTACGAGCAGTACTTC.

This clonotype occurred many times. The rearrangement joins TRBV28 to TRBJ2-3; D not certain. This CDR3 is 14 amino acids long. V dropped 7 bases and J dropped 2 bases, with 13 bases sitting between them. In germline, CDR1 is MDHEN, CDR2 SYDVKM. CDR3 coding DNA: TGTGCCAGCATCCTAGACTCTACCACAGATACGCAGTATTTT. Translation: CASILDSTTDTQYF.

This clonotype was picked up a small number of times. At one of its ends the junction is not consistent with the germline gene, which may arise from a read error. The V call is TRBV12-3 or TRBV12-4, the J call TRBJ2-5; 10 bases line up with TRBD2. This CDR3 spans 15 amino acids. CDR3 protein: CASSLAGVTQETQYF. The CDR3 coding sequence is TGTGCCAGCAGTCTAGCGGGGGTAACCCAAGAGACCCAGTACTTC.

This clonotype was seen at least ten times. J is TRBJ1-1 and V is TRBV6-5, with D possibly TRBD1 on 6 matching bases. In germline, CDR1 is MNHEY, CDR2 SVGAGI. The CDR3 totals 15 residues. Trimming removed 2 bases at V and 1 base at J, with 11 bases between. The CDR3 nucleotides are TGTGCCAGCAGTTACGCGGCAGGGGCGAACACTGAAGCTTTCTTT. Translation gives CASSYAAGANTEAFF.

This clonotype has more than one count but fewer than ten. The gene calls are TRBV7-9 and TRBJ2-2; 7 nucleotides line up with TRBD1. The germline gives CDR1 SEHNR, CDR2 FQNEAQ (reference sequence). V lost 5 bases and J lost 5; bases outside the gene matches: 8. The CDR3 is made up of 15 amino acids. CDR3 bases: TGTGCCAGCAGCAGGCCCGACAGGGAAACCGGGGAGCTGTTTTTT. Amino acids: CASSRPDRETGELFF.

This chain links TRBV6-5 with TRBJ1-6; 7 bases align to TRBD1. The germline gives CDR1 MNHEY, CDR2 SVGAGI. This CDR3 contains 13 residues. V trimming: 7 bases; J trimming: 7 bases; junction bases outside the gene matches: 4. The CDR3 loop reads CASTRDSNSPLHF. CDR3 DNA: TGTGCCAGCACCCGGGACAGCAATTCACCCCTCCACTTT.

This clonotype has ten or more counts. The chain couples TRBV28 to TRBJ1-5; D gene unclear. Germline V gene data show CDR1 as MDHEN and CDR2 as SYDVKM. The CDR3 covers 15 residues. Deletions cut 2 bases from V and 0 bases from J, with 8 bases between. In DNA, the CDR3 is TGTGCCAGCAGTTTACCGGATGATAGCAATCAGCCCCAGCATTTT. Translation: CASSLPDDSNQPQHF.

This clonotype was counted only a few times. CDR3 DNA: TGTGCCACAGCCTCGCCGGGCGTAGAGGGAAACACCATATATTTT. Translated: CATASPGVEGNTIYF. This chain connects TRBV19 to TRBJ1-3; D ambiguous. Germline V gene lookup returns CDR1 LNHDA and CDR2 SQIVND (reference sequence). The CDR3 runs 15 residues. V lost 10 bases and J lost 4, with 20 bases in between.

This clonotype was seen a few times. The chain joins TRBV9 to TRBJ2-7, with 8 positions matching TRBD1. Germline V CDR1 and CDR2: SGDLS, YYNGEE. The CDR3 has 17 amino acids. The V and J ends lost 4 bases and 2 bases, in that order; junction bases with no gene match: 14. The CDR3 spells CASSRGQGARGTYEQYF. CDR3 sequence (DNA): TGTGCCAGCAGCCGCGGGCAGGGGGCAAGAGGGACCTACGAGCAGTACTTC.

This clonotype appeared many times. As DNA, the CDR3 is TGCAGCGTTGCCACAAGTAACTATGGCTACACCTTC. Translation: CSVATSNYGYTF. The V call is TRBV29-1, the J call TRBJ1-2; D call uncertain. The V end lost 4 bases, the J end lost 1 base, and 7 bases lay between the germline ends. CDR1 and CDR2 from the germline V gene are SQVTM and ANQGSEA. The CDR3 loop spans 12 amino acids.

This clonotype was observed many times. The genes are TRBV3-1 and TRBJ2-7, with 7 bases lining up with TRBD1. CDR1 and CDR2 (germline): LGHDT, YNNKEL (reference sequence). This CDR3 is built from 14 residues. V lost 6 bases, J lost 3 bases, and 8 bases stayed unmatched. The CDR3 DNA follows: TGTGCCAGCAGAAGTGGAACAGGGGTCTACGAGCAGTACTTC. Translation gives CASRSGTGVYEQYF.

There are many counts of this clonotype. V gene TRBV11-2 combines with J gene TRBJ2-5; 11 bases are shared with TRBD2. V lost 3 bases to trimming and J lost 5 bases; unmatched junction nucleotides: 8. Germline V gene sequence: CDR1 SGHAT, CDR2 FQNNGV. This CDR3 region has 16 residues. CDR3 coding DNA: TGTGCCAGCAGCTTCCGAACGGGGACTAGCGGCGAGACCCAGTACTTC. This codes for CASSFRTGTSGETQYF.

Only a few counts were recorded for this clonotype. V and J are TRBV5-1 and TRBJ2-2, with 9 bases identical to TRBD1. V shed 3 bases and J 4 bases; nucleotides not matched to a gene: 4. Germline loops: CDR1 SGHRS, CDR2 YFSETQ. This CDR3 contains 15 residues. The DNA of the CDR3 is TGCGCCAGCAGCTCCGGGACAGGGCCCACCGGGGAGCTGTTTTTT. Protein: CASSSGTGPTGELFF.

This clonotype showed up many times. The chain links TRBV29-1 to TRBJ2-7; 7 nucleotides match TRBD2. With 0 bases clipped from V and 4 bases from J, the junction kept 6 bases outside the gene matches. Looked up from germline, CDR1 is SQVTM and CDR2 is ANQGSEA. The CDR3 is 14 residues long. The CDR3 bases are TGCAGCGTTGAAGATCTCAGGGAGGGGTACGAGCAGTACTTC. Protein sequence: CSVEDLREGYEQYF.